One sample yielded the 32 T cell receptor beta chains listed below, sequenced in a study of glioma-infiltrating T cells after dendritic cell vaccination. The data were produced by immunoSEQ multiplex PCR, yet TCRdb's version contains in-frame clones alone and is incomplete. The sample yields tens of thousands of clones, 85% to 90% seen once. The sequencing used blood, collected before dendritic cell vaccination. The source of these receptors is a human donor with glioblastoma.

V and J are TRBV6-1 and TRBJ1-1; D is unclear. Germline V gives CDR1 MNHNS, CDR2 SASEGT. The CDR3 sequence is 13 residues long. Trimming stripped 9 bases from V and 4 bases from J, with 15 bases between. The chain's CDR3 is CASPKTDFTEAFF. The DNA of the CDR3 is TGTGCCAGTCCCAAAACTGATTTCACTGAAGCTTTCTTT.

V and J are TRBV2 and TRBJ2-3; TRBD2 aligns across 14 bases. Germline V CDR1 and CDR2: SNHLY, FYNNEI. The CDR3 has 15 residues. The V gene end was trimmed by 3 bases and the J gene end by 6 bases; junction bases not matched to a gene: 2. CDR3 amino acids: CASSEGLAGADTQYF. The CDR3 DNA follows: TGTGCCAGCAGTGAGGGACTAGCGGGAGCCGATACGCAGTATTTT.

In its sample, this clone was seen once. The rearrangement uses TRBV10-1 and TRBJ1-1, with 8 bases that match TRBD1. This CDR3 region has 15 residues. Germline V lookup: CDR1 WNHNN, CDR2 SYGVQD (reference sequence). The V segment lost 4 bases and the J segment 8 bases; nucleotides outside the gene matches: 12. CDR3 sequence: CASSATGTGRFEAFF. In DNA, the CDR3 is TGCGCCAGCAGTGCTACCGGGACAGGAAGATTCGAAGCTTTCTTT.

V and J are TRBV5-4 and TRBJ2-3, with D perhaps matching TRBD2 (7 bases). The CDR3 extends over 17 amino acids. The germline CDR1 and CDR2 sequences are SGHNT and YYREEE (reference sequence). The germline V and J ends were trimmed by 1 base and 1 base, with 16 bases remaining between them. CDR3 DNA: TGTGCCAGCAGCTTGTCGTTGGCGGGGGCCGGCACAGATACGCAGTATTTT. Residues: CASSLSLAGAGTDTQYF.

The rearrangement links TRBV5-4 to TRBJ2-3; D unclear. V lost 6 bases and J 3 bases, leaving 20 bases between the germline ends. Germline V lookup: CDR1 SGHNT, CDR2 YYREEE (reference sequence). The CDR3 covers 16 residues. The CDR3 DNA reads TGTGCCAGCAACTCGGAGTTACTCGGTTGTACAGATACGCAGTATTTT. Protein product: CASNSELLGCTDTQYF.

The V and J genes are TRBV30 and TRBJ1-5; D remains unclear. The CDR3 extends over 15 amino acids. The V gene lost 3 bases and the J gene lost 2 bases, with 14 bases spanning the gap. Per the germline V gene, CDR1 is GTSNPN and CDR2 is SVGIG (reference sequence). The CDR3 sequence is CAWSHREQGNQPQHF. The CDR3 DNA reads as TGTGCCTGGAGCCATAGAGAGCAGGGCAATCAGCCCCAGCATTTT.

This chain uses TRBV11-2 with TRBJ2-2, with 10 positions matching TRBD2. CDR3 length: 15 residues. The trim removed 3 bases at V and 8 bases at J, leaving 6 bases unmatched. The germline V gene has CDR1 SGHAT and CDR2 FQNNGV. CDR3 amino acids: CASSLSGRASGELFF. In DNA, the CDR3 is TGTGCCAGCAGCTTGAGCGGGAGGGCCAGTGGGGAGCTGTTTTTT.

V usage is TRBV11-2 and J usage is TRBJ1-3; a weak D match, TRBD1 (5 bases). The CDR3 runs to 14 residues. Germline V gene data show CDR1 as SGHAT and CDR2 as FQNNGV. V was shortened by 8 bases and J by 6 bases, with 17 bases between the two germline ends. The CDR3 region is CASSGGGTVNTIYF. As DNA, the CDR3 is TGTGCCAGCTCCGGCGGGGGTACGGTAAACACCATATATTTT.

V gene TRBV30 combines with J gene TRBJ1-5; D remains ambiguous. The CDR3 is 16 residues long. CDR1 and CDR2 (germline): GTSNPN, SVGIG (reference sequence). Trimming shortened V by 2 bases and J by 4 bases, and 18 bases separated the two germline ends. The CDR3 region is CAWSRKDGRQNQPQHF. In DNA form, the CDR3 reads TGTGCCTGGAGTAGAAAGGACGGGAGGCAGAATCAGCCCCAGCATTTT.

CDR3 residues: CASRTDGRSGNTIYF. CDR3 nucleotide sequence: TGCGCCAGCAGGACGGACGGGAGGTCTGGAAACACCATATATTTT. The rearrangement joins TRBV5-1 to TRBJ1-3; no definite D call. Trimming removed 5 bases at V and 1 base at J, with 13 bases between. The CDR3 is 15 residues long. From germline, CDR1 is SGHRS and CDR2 YFSETQ.

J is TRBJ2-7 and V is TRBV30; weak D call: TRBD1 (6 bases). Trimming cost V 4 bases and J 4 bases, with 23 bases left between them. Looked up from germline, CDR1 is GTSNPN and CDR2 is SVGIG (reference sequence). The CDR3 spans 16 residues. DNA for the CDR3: TGTGCCTGGAAACGAAACAGGCTAGACAGGAGGTACGAGCAGTACTTC. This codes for CAWKRNRLDRRYEQYF.

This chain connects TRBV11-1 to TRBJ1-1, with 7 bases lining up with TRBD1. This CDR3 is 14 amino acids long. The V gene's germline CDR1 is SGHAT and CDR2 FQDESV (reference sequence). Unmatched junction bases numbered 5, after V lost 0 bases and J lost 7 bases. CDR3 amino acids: CASSLAPTGDEAFF. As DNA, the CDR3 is TGTGCCAGCAGCTTAGCCCCCACAGGGGATGAAGCTTTCTTT.

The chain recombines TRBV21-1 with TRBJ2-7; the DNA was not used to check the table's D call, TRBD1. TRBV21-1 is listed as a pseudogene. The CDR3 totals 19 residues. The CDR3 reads CASSKWVLMGARHSYEQYF. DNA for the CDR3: TGTGCCAGCAGCAAATGGGTGTTGATGGGGGCCCGACACTCCTACGAGCAGTACTTC.

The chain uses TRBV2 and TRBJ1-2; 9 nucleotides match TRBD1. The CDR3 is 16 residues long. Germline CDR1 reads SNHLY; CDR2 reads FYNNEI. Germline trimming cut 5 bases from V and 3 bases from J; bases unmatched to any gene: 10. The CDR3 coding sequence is TGTGCCAGCAGTAACGTTCCACAGGGGGCGGACTATGGCTACACCTTC. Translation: CASSNVPQGADYGYTF.

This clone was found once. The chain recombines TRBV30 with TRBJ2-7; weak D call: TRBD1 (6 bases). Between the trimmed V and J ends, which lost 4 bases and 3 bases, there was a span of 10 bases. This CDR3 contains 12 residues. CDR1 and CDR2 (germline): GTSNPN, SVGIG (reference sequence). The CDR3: CAWTTGHYEQYF. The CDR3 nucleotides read TGTGCCTGGACAACAGGGCACTACGAGCAGTACTTC.

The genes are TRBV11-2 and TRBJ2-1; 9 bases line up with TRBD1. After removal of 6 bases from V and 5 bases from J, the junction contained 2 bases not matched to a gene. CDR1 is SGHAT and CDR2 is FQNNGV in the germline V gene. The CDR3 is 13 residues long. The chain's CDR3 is CASRRTGDNEQFF. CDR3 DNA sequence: TGTGCCAGCAGACGGACAGGGGACAATGAGCAGTTCTTC.

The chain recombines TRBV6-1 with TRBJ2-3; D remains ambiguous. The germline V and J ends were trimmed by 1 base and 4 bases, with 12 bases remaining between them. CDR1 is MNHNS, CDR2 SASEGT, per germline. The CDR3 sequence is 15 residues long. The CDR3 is CASSEGTLGADTQYF. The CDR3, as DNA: TGTGCCAGCAGTGAAGGTACGCTTGGAGCAGATACGCAGTATTTT.

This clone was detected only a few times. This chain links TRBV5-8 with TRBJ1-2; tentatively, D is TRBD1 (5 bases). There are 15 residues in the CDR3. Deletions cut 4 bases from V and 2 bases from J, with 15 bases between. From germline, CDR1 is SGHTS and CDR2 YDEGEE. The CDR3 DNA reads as TGTGCCAGCAGCCGGAGGACGGGGGAAAACTATGGCTACACCTTC. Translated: CASSRRTGENYGYTF.

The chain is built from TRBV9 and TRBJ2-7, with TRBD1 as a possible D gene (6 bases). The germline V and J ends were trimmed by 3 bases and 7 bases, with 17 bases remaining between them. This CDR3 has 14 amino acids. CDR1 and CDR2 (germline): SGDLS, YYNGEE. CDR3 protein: CASSAVQGRGEQYF. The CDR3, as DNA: TGTGCCAGCAGCGCGGTACAGGGCCGGGGAGAGCAGTACTTC.

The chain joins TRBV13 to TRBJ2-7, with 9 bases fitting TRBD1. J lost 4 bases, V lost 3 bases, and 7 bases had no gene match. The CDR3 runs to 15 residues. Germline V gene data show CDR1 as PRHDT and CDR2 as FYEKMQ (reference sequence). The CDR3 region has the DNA TGTGCCAGCAGCTTCGGACAGGGGAGGGGATACGAGCAGTACTTC. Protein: CASSFGQGRGYEQYF.

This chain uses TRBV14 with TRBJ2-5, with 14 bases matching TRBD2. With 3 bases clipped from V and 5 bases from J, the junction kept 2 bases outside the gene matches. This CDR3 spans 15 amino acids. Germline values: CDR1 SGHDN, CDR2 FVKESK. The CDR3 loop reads CASSQGLAGAETQYF. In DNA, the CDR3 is TGTGCCAGCAGCCAGGGACTAGCGGGGGCGGAGACCCAGTACTTC. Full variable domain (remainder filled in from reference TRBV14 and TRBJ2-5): EAGVTQFPSHSVIEKGQTVTLRCDPISGHDNLYWYRRVMGKEIKFLLHFVKESKQDESGMPNNRFLAERTGGTYSTLKVQPAELEDSGVYFCASSQGLAGAETQYFGPGTRLLVL.

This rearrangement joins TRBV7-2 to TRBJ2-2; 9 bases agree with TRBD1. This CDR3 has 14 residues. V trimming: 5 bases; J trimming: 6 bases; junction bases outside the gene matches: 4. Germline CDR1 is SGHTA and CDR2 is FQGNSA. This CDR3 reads CASSGTGLAGELFF. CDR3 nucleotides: TGTGCCAGCAGCGGGACAGGGCTGGCCGGGGAGCTGTTTTTT.

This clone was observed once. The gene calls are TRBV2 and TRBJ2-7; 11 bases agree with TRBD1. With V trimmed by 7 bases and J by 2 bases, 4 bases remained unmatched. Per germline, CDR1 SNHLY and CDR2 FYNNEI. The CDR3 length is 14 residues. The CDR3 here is CASKKGQGAYEQYF. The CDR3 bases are TGTGCCAGCAAGAAGGGACAGGGGGCCTACGAGCAGTACTTC. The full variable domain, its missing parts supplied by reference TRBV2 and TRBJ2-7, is EPEVTQTPSHQVTQMGQEVILRCVPISNHLYFYWYRQILGQKVEFLVSFYNNEISEKSEIFDDQFSVERPDGSNFTLKIRSTKLEDSAMYFCASKKGQGAYEQYFGPGTRLTVT.

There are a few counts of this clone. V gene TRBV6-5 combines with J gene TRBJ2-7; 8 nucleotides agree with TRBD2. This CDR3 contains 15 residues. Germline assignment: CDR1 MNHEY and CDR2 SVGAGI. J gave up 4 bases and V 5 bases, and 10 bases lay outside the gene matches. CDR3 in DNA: TGTGCCAGCAGTCAACCGGGACTAGGGGTTTACGAGCAGTACTTC. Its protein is CASSQPGLGVYEQYF.

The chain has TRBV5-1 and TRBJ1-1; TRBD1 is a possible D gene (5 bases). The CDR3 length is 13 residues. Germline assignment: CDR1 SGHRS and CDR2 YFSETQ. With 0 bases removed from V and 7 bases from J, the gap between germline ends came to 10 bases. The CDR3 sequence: CASSLVGGDEAFF. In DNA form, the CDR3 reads TGCGCCAGCAGCTTGGTGGGGGGAGATGAAGCTTTCTTT.

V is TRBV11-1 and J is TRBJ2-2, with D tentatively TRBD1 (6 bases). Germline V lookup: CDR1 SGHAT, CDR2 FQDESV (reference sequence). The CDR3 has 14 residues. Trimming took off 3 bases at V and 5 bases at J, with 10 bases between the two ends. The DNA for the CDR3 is TGTGCCAGCAGCTTGGACAGAAGAACCGGGGAGCTGTTTTTT. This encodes CASSLDRRTGELFF.

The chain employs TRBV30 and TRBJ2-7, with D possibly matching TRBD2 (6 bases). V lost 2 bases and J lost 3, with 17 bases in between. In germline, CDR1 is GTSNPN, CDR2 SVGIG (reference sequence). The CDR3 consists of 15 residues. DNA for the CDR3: TGTGCCTGGAGTACCCCCGGGGGATGGGGCTACGAGCAGTACTTC. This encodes CAWSTPGGWGYEQYF.

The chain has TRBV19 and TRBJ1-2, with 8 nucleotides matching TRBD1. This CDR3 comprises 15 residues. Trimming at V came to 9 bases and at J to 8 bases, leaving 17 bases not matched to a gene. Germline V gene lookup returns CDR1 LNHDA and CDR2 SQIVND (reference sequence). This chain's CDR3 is CASHRGVGGREGYTF. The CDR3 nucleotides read TGTGCCAGCCACAGGGGGGTCGGCGGGAGAGAGGGCTACACCTTC.

CDR3 protein: CSVAERGPYEQYF. CDR3 coding DNA: TGCAGCGTTGCAGAGAGGGGGCCCTACGAGCAGTACTTC. The chain employs TRBV29-1 and TRBJ2-7; 7 bases match TRBD1. The CDR3 is 13 amino acids. CDR1 is SQVTM and CDR2 is ANQGSEA in the germline V gene. V was pared by 4 bases and J by 2 bases, with 5 bases of the junction left unmatched.

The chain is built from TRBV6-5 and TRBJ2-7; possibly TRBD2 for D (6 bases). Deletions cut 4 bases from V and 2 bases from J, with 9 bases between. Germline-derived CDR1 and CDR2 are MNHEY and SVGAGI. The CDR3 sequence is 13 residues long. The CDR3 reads CASSSSAAYEQYF. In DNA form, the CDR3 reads TGTGCCAGCAGTTCTAGCGCGGCCTACGAGCAGTACTTC.

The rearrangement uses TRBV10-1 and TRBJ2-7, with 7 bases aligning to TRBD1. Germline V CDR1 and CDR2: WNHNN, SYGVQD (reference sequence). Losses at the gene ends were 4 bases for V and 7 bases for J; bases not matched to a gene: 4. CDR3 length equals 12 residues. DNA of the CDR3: TGCGCCAGCAGTGGACAGGGTGGGGAGCAGTACTTC. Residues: CASSGQGGEQYF.

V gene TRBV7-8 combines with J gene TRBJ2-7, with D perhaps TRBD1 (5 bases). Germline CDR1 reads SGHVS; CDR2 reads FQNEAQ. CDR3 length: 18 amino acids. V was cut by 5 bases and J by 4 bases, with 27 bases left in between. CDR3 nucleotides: TGTGCCAGCAGCCCCGAAAGGGTCAGGGCTTTGAATCTTTACGAGCAGTACTTC. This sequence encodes CASSPERVRALNLYEQYF.